The T cell receptor (beta chain) described here comes from a study of T-cell memory formation after mild COVID-19. Across the study: TCR clusters were mostly confined to one donor each. General observations from the study: Chiefly within CM and EM were the contracting CD4+ clones; CD8+ ones were within EMRA.

The table lists this clonotype with a few counts. The target antigen is unknown. UMIs and sample barcodes were carried by the TCR alpha and TCR beta cDNA libraries that 5'RACE produced using constant-segment primers. TCRdb independently ran MiXCR on the 5' RACE reads; one entry per CDR3 protein. The repertoire has 250,000 to 300,000 distinct CDR3 sequences, around 15% of them found once; the top ten carry 22%. The CDR3 length is 17 residues. The chain is built from TRBV21-1 and TRBJ2-7; the D call of TRBD1 is as the table states it, not checked on the DNA. TRBV21-1 is marked as a pseudogene. The sample taken for sequencing was PBMCs or a T cell subset sorted from them (not recorded which). The receptor comes from a man aged 18 to 30 who had mild COVID-19 (a few samples of this study predate the infection). Cell type and time point are not known. The CDR3 bases are TGTGCCAGCAGCAAAGACGTTCCCCTGGGGGGGGCCTACGAGCAGTACTTC. Its translation: CASSKDVPLGGAYEQYF.